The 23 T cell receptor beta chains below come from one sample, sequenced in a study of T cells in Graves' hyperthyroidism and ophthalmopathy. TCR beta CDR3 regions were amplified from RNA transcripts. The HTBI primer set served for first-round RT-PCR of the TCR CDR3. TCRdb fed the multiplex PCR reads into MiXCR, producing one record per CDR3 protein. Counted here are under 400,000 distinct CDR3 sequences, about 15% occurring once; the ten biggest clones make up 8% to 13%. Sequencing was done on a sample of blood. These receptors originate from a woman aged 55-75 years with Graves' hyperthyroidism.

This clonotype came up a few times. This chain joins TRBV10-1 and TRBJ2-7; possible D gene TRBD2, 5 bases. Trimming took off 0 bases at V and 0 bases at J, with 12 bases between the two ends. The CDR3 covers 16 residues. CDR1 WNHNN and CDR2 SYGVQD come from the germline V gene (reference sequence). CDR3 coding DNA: TGCGCCAGCAGTGAGTCGACGAGCGGCACCTCCTACGAGCAGTACTTC. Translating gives CASSESTSGTSYEQYF.

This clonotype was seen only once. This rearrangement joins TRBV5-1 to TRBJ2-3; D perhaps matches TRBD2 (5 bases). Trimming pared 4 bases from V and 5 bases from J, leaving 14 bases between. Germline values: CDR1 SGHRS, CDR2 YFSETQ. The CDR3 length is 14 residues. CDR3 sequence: CASSPSRGIDTQYF. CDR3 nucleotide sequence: TGCGCCAGCAGCCCGTCTAGAGGGATAGATACGCAGTATTTT.

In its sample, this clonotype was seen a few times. The CDR3 region has the DNA TGTGCCAGCACCCCGCGGGGGCCTCCGCAGTATTTT. It codes for CASTPRGPPQYF. The chain uses TRBV11-2 and TRBJ2-3; D is possibly TRBD2 (7 bases). CDR1 SGHAT and CDR2 FQNNGV come from the germline V gene. Trimming removed 7 bases from V and 10 bases from J, with 15 bases in between. The CDR3 covers 12 residues.

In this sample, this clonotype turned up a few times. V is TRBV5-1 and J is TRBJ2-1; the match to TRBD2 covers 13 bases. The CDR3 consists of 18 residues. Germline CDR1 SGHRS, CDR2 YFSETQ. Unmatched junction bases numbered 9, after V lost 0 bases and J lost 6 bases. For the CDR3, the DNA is TGCGCCAGCAGCTTGGTTGGGACTAGCGGGACAACCTCCAATGAGCAGTTCTTC. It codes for CASSLVGTSGTTSNEQFF.

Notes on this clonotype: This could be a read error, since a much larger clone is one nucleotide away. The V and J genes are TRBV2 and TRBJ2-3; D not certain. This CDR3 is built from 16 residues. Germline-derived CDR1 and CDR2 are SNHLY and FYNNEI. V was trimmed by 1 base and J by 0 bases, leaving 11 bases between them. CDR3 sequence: CASSEGSAASTDTQYF. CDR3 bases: TGTGCCAGCAGTGAAGGGAGCGCCGCTAGCACAGATACGCAGTATTTT. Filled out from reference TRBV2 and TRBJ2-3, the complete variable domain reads EPEVTQTPSHQVTQMGQEVILRCVPISNHLYFYWYRQILGQKVEFLVSFYNNEISEKSEIFDDQFSVERPDGSNFTLKIRSTKLEDSAMYFCASSEGSAASTDTQYFGPGTRLTVL.

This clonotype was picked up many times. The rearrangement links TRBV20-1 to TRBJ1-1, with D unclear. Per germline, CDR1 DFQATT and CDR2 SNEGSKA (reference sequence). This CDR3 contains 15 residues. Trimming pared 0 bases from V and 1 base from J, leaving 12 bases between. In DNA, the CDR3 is TGCAGTGCTAGAGAGGTCGGCCGGTGGAACACTGAAGCTTTCTTT. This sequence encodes CSAREVGRWNTEAFF.

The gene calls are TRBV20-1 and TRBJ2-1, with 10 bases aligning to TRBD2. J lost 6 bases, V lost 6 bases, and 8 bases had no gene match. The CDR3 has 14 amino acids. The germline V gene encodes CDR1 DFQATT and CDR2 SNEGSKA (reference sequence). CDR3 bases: TGCAGTGCACCGAGAGCGGGAGGGTTCAATGAGCAGTTCTTC. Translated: CSAPRAGGFNEQFF.

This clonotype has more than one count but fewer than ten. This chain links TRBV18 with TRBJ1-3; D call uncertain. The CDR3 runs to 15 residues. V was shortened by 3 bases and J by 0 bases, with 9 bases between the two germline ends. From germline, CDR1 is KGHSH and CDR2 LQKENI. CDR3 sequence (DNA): TGTGCCAGCTCACCGGACGGTATCTCTGGAAACACCATATATTTT. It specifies CASSPDGISGNTIYF.

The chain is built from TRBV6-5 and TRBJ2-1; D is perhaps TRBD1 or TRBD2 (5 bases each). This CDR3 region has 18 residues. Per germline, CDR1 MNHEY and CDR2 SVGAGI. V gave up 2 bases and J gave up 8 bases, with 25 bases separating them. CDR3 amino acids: CASSYTLGTVEIRHEQFF. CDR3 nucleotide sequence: TGTGCCAGCAGTTACACCCTTGGGACCGTGGAGATTCGTCATGAGCAGTTCTTC.

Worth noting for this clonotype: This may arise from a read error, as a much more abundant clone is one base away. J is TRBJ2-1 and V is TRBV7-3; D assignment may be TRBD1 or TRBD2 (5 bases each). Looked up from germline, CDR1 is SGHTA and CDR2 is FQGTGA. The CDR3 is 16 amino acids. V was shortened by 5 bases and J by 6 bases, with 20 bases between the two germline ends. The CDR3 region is CASSTNRDARGNEQFF. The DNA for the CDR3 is TGTGCCAGCAGCACCAACCGGGACGCCAGAGGCAATGAGCAGTTCTTC. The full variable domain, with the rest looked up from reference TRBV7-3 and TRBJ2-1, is GAGVSQTPSNKVTEKGKYVELRCDPISGHTALYWYRQSLGQGPEFLIYFQGTGAADDSGLPNDRFFAVRPEGSVSTLKIQRTERGDSAVYLCASSTNRDARGNEQFFGPGTRLTVL.

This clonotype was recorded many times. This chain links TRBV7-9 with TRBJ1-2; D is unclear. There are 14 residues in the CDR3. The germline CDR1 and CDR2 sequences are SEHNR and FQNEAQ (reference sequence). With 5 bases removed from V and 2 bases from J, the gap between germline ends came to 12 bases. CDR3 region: CASSPGRENYGYTF. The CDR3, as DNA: TGTGCCAGCAGCCCCGGACGGGAAAACTATGGCTACACCTTC.

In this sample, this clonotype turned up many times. The CDR3 spells CASTRSYEQYF. CDR3 in DNA: TGTGCCAGCACCCGGTCCTACGAGCAGTACTTC. The gene calls are TRBV27 and TRBJ2-7; D is uncertain. From germline, CDR1 is MNHEY and CDR2 SMNVEV (reference sequence). The CDR3 consists of 11 residues. V lost 7 bases, J lost 1 base, and 5 bases lay in between.

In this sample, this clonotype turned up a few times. The CDR3 DNA is TGTGCCATCAGTGAGAGGCAGGGGTCAGAGACCCAGTACTTC. Its protein product is CAISERQGSETQYF. J is TRBJ2-5 and V is TRBV10-3, with D possibly TRBD1 on 6 matching bases. Germline V CDR1 and CDR2: ENHRY, SYGVKD. The CDR3 runs 14 residues. Trimming took off 2 bases at V and 4 bases at J, with 11 bases between the two ends.

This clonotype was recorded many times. The CDR3 loop reads CATSEAGTTTGELFF. DNA for the CDR3: TGTGCCACCAGTGAAGCCGGGACCACAACCGGGGAGCTGTTTTTT. This chain joins TRBV24-1 and TRBJ2-2; D is perhaps TRBD1 or TRBD2 (5 bases each). V was shortened by 4 bases and J by 5 bases, with 13 bases between the two germline ends. CDR3 size: 15 residues. CDR1 and CDR2 (germline): KGHDR, SFDVKD.

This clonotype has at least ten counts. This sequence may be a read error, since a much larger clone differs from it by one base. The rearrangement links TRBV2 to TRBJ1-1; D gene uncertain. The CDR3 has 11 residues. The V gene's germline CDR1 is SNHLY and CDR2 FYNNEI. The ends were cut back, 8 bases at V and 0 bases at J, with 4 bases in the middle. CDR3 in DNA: TGTGCCAGCGGGGTGAACACTGAAGCTTTCTTT. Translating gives CASGVNTEAFF. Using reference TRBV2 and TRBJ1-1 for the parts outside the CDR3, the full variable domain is EPEVTQTPSHQVTQMGQEVILRCVPISNHLYFYWYRQILGQKVEFLVSFYNNEISEKSEIFDDQFSVERPDGSNFTLKIRSTKLEDSAMYFCASGVNTEAFFGQGTRLTVV.

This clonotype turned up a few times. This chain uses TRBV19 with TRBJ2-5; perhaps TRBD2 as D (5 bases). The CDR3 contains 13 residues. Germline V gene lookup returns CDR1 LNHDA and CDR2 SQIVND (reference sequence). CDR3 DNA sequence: TGTGCATCGGCGGGTATCCCCCAAGAGACCCAGTACTTC. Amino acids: CASAGIPQETQYF. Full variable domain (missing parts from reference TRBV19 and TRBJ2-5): DGGITQSPKYLFRKEGQNVTLSCEQNLNHDAMYWYRQDPGQGLRLIYYSQIVNDFQKGDIAEGYSVSREKKESFPLTVTSAQKNPTAFYLCASAGIPQETQYFGPGTRLLVL.

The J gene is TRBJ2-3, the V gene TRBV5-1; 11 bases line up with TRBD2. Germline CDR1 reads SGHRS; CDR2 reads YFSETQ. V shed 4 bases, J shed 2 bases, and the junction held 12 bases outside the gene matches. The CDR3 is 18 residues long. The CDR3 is CASSETGTSGGNTDTQYF. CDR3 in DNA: TGCGCCAGCAGCGAGACCGGGACTAGCGGAGGGAACACAGATACGCAGTATTTT.

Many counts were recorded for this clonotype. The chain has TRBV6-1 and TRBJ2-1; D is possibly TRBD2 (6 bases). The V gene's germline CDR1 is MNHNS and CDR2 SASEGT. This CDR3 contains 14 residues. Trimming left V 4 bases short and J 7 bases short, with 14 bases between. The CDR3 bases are TGTGCCAGCAGTGGTGGCGGACTATCTAATGAGCAGTTCTTC. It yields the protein CASSGGGLSNEQFF.

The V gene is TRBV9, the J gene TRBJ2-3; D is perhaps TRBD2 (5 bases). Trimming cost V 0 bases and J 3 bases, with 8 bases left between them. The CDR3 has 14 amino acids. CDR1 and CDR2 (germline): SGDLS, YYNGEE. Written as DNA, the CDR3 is TGTGCCAGCAGCGTAGATATAGCGACAGATACGCAGTATTTT. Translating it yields CASSVDIATDTQYF.

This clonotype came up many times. The CDR3 DNA reads as TGTGCCAGCAGAGCCGGACTTTTTAACTACGAGCAGTACTTC. Amino acid sequence: CASRAGLFNYEQYF. The J gene is TRBJ2-7, the V gene TRBV2; D is perhaps TRBD2 (5 bases). V lost 6 bases to trimming and J lost 3 bases, with 15 bases between them. The germline gives CDR1 SNHLY, CDR2 FYNNEI. This CDR3 contains 14 residues.

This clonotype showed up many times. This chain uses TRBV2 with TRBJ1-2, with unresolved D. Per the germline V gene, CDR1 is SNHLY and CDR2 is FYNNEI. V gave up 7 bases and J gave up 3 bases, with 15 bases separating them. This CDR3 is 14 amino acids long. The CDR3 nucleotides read TGTGCCAGCAAAGTCGGGCTGGCGGACTATGGCTACACCTTC. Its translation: CASKVGLADYGYTF.

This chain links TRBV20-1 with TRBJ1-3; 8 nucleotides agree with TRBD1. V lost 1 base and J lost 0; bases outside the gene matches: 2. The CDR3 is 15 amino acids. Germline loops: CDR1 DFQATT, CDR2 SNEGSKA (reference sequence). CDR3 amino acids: CSARVGTGSGNTIYF. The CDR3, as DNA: TGCAGTGCTAGAGTGGGGACAGGCTCTGGAAACACCATATATTTT.

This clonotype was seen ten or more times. CDR3 residues: CASSSNPGGYTF. Here the CDR3 DNA reads TGTGCCAGCAGCTCTAATCCGGGCGGCTACACCTTC. The V call is TRBV5-6, the J call TRBJ1-2; D is unresolved. V shed 3 bases and J shed 8 bases, with 11 bases lying between them. The CDR3 loop spans 12 amino acids. CDR1 and CDR2 (germline): SGHDT, YYEEEE.